Listed here are 20 T cell receptor beta chains from one sample, sequenced in a study of post-analysis software for immune sequencing data. Overall study results and limits: Roughly 5 TRBV segments occurring more often in patients than controls included TRBV5-6, TRBV5-1 and TRBV20-1.

Prepared libraries of TCR beta cDNA carried unique molecular identifiers. TCRdb called the PCR reads again in MiXCR, with one record for every CDR3 protein. The sample consists of around 710,000 distinct CDR3 sequences, about 45% of them appearing once. The antigens of these receptors remain unknown. Source material: blood. The receptors stem from a girl aged 10 to 17 with multiple sclerosis.

V usage is TRBV24-1 and J usage is TRBJ2-5, with D unclear. Germline CDR1 and CDR2: KGHDR and SFDVKD. The CDR3 length is 12 residues. The V gene lost 3 bases and the J gene lost 1 base, with 2 bases spanning the gap. CDR3 bases: TGTGCCACCAGTGATATCCAAGAGACCCAGTACTTC. Its protein is CATSDIQETQYF.

The chain carries TRBV7-3 and TRBJ1-6; TRBD1 aligns across 8 bases. CDR3 size: 15 residues. CDR1 is SGHTA and CDR2 is FQGTGA in the germline V gene. V lost 2 bases to trimming and J lost 4 bases; unmatched junction nucleotides: 1. Written as DNA, the CDR3 is TGTGCCAGCAGCTTAGACAGGGGATATAATTCACCCCTCCACTTT. Its translation: CASSLDRGYNSPLHF.

The CDR3 region is CASSQGPGTGAIYGYTF. In DNA, the CDR3 is TGCGCCAGCAGCCAAGGACCCGGGACAGGAGCAATCTATGGCTACACCTTC. The gene calls are TRBV4-3 and TRBJ1-2; 8 bases are a match to TRBD1. The junction had 11 bases not matched to a gene; V was cut back by 1 base and J by 4 bases. Germline CDR1 LGHNA, CDR2 YSLEER. The CDR3 totals 17 residues.

This chain links TRBV20-1 with TRBJ2-7, with 7 bases matching TRBD1. Germline assignment: CDR1 DFQATT and CDR2 SNEGSKA (reference sequence). The length of the CDR3 is 14 residues. Trimming took 2 bases from V and 0 from J; bases not matched to a gene: 4. The CDR3 spells CSARRQGSSYEQYF. CDR3 bases: TGCAGTGCTAGAAGACAGGGATCCTCCTACGAGCAGTACTTC.

The genes are TRBV6-6 and TRBJ2-5, with TRBD2 identical over 10 bases. Trimming removed 0 bases from V and 5 bases from J; junction bases left unmatched: 6. The CDR3 runs 16 residues. In germline, CDR1 is MNHNY, CDR2 SVGAGI (reference sequence). The chain's CDR3 is CASSYSPASGSETQYF. The CDR3 region has the DNA TGTGCCAGCAGTTACTCCCCGGCTAGCGGGAGTGAGACCCAGTACTTC.

This clonotype appeared a few times. The genes are TRBV6-2 or TRBV6-3 and TRBJ1-2; D unclear. This CDR3 region has 14 residues. V dropped 2 bases and J dropped 3 bases, with 10 bases sitting between them. Germline V CDR1 and CDR2: MNHEY, SVGEGT. The CDR3 region has the DNA TGTGCCAGCAGTTACGATAAGAGGGACTATGGCTACACCTTC. Protein: CASSYDKRDYGYTF.

This clonotype was found a few times. V gene TRBV29-1 combines with J gene TRBJ2-7; D is perhaps TRBD1 or TRBD2 (5 bases each). The V gene lost 4 bases and the J gene lost 6 bases, with 10 bases spanning the gap. The germline gives CDR1 SQVTM, CDR2 ANQGSEA. CDR3 length: 11 residues. As DNA, the CDR3 is TGCAGCGTTGTGATCGGGGCCGAGCAGTACTTC. This gives the protein CSVVIGAEQYF.

The chain combines TRBV25-1 with TRBJ2-5, with 7 bases fitting TRBD2. TRBJ2-7 matches the DNA end more closely, so the J call is doubtful. From germline, CDR1 is MGHDK and CDR2 SYGVNS. This CDR3 is 15 amino acids long. The CDR3 region has the DNA TGTGCCAGCAGTGAATCTAGCGGCGCCGTCTACGAGCAGTACTTC. Protein product: CASSESSGAVYEQYF.

This clonotype was counted a few times. The chain recombines TRBV20-1 with TRBJ1-5; D ambiguous. The V gene's germline CDR1 is DFQATT and CDR2 SNEGSKA (reference sequence). The CDR3 is 13 amino acids. This CDR3 reads CSAAGSRSQPQHF. The DNA of the CDR3 is TGCAGCGCGGCGGGGAGTCGGAGTCAGCCCCAGCATTTT.

J is TRBJ2-5 and V is TRBV14; D is possibly TRBD2 (5 bases). In germline, CDR1 is SGHDN, CDR2 FVKESK. CDR3 size: 15 residues. V was clipped by 0 bases and J by 5 bases, with 13 bases between them. The CDR3 loop is CASSQEGIPGETQYF. The CDR3 nucleotides read TGTGCCAGCAGCCAAGAGGGCATCCCGGGGGAGACCCAGTACTTC.

On this clonotype: A read error may account for a junction end that differs from germline. V usage is TRBV7-9 and J usage is TRBJ1-2; D gene ambiguous. The length of the CDR3 is 17 residues. Germline-derived CDR1 and CDR2 are SEHNR and FQNEAQ (reference sequence). In DNA form, the CDR3 reads TGTGCCGGCAGCACGGATTCGGAGGGTATATTGCTTGGTGGCTACACCTTC. This encodes CAGSTDSEGILLGGYTF.

This clonotype was seen many times. The rearrangement uses TRBV27 and TRBJ2-3, with 11 bases matching TRBD2. The CDR3 totals 17 residues. Germline CDR1 is MNHEY and CDR2 is SMNVEV (reference sequence). V lost 5 bases and J lost 5; bases outside the gene matches: 12. CDR3 sequence (DNA): TGTGCCAGCAGTCGTAGGCCTAGCGGGAGGTGGCAAGATACGCAGTATTTT. Translation gives CASSRRPSGRWQDTQYF.

In this sample, this clonotype turned up a few times. The chain has TRBV20-1 and TRBJ2-1; TRBD2 matches at 8 bases. Trimming removed 6 bases from V and 6 bases from J; junction bases left unmatched: 10. This CDR3 has 14 amino acids. Germline values: CDR1 DFQATT, CDR2 SNEGSKA (reference sequence). CDR3 DNA sequence: TGCAGTGCCTATCGCGGGACTAGGACCAATGAGCAGTTCTTC. Translated: CSAYRGTRTNEQFF.

This clonotype was recorded many times. The CDR3 coding sequence is TGCAGCGTTGTAACAGGGGATACCTACGAGCAGTACTTC. Residues: CSVVTGDTYEQYF. V usage is TRBV29-1 and J usage is TRBJ2-7; 7 bases match TRBD1. Trimming at V came to 4 bases and at J to 2 bases, leaving 5 bases not matched to a gene. The CDR3 length is 13 residues. CDR1 is SQVTM, CDR2 ANQGSEA, per germline.

This chain connects TRBV7-2 to TRBJ2-7; D may match TRBD1 or TRBD2 (5 bases each). There are 15 residues in the CDR3. The V gene's germline CDR1 is SGHTA and CDR2 FQGNSA. V gave up 3 bases and J gave up 6 bases, with 18 bases separating them. The CDR3 loop is CASSFRGGGSGEQYF. CDR3 nucleotide sequence: TGTGCCAGCAGCTTCCGGGGTGGGGGAAGTGGCGAGCAGTACTTC.

For this clonotype: Sequence at one end of the junction differs from germline and may be a read error. This chain connects TRBV20-1 to TRBJ1-2, with a possible D match to TRBD1 (5 bases). Germline loops: CDR1 DFQATT, CDR2 SNEGSKA (reference sequence). This CDR3 is 12 amino acids long. This CDR3 reads CRATAGTYGYTF. CDR3 in DNA: TGCAGGGCTACGGCAGGGACGTATGGCTACACCTTC.

The V call is TRBV15, the J call TRBJ2-6, with D uncertain. The V end lost 0 bases, the J end lost 0 bases, and 3 bases lay between the germline ends. CDR3 size: 15 residues. The V gene's germline CDR1 is LNHNV and CDR2 YYDKDF (reference sequence). CDR3 coding DNA: TGTGCCACCAGCAGAGATATCTCTGGGGCCAACGTCCTGACTTTC. Its protein product is CATSRDISGANVLTF.

This chain links TRBV28 with TRBJ2-1; TRBD2 matches 7 bases. Trimming took 7 bases from V and 3 from J; bases not matched to a gene: 6. Per the germline V gene, CDR1 is MDHEN and CDR2 is SYDVKM. The CDR3 extends over 14 amino acids. CDR3 nucleotides: TGTGCCAGCATGTTGCGGGAGTTCTACAATGAGCAGTTCTTC. Residues: CASMLREFYNEQFF.

Only a few counts were recorded for this clonotype. The chain carries TRBV15 and TRBJ2-5; D remains ambiguous. The end of the DNA is better explained by TRBJ2-7, so the J call may be wrong. This CDR3 spans 16 amino acids. Germline assignment: CDR1 LNHNV and CDR2 YYDKDF (reference sequence). In DNA form, the CDR3 reads TGTGCCACCAGCAGAGAACAGCCCGTACCTCCCTACGAGCAGTACTTC. This encodes CATSREQPVPPYEQYF.

J is TRBJ2-1 and V is TRBV20-1, with TRBD2 matching over 12 bases. Germline loops: CDR1 DFQATT, CDR2 SNEGSKA (reference sequence). The V gene end was trimmed by 5 bases and the J gene end by 4 bases; junction bases not matched to a gene: 12. The CDR3 totals 17 residues. For the CDR3, the DNA is TGCAGTGCTTCCTCGACTAGCGGGAGCTGGAGATACAATGAGCAGTTCTTC. Amino acid sequence: CSASSTSGSWRYNEQFF.